A selection of T cell receptor beta chains follows, all from one sample in a study of cytomegalovirus exposure and HLA in healthy donors. Only in-frame clones appear in the TCRdb table, and some are missing; sequencing was by immunoSEQ multiplex PCR. Here the sample spans approximately 100,000 clones, over 65% being singletons. The source material was PBMCs. These receptors originate from a female donor in good health and CMV-seronegative. The CDR3 runs from the conserved cysteine through the conserved F or W. D genes are given only for firm matches. Where a row states a size, it is once, few, many or the class of an expanded clone; other rows omit it.

j_call clone_size cdr3_length d_call v_call cdr3_nt cdr3_aa
TRBJ2-4 once 16 TRBD1 TRBV2 TGTGCCAGCAGTGGACCGGGACAGGGGGCCAAAAACATTCAGTACTTC CASSGPGQGAKNIQYF
TRBJ2-1 . 14 TRBD1 TRBV12-5 TGTGCTAGTGGTTTGGGGGACAGTAGGAATGAGCAGTTCTTC CASGLGDSRNEQFF
TRBJ2-5 . 15 TRBD2 TRBV5-1 TGCGCCAGCAGCTTGGCCCTTACTAGCGGGCAGACCCAGTACTTC CASSLALTSGQTQYF
TRBJ2-1 . 12 . TRBV13 TGTGCCAGCAGTCCACAGGGCTATGAGCAGTTCTTC CASSPQGYEQFF
TRBJ2-7 . 16 . TRBV27 TGTGCCAGCAGGGCCTCCCGGGACACCGGGAGGTACGAGCAGTACTTC CASRASRDTGRYEQYF
TRBJ2-5 . 16 TRBD2 TRBV30 TGTGCCTGGACGTTCGGGACTAGGGGTAGTGGGGAGACCCAGTACTTC CAWTFGTRGSGETQYF
TRBJ1-5 . 16 . TRBV18 TGTGCCAGCTCACCAGAGGGCTTATATAGCAATCAGCCCCAGCATTTT CASSPEGLYSNQPQHF
TRBJ2-3 . 16 TRBD2 TRBV5-4 TGTGCCAGCAGCCCAATAACTAGCGGGGGCACAGATACGCAGTATTTT CASSPITSGGTDTQYF
TRBJ1-1 few 13 TRBD1 TRBV10-2 TGCGCCAGCAGCCCTGACAGGGTTACTGAAGCTTTCTTT CASSPDRVTEAFF
TRBJ2-1 . 15 TRBD1 TRBV7-9 TGTGCCAGCACCCCTATGGACAGGGGGGACAATGAGCAGTTCTTC CASTPMDRGDNEQFF
TRBJ1-2 few 12 . TRBV29-1 TGCAGCGTTAGGGGCTCTAACTATGGCTACACCTTC CSVRGSNYGYTF
TRBJ2-1 . 15 . TRBV4-2 TGTGCCAGCAGCCAAGATAGGGGGGGACCTAATGAGCAGTTCTTC CASSQDRGGPNEQFF
TRBJ1-2 . 13 TRBD1 TRBV6-1 TGTGCCAGCAGATTCCAGGGGGCGGATGGCTACACCTTC CASRFQGADGYTF
TRBJ2-5 . 14 TRBD1 TRBV10-2 TGCGCCAGCAGTGAGGCAGGGGGCCAAGAGACCCAGTACTTC CASSEAGGQETQYF
TRBJ2-1 . 12 TRBD1 TRBV11-2 TGTGCCAGCAGCTACAGGGGGAATGAGCAGTTCTTC CASSYRGNEQFF
TRBJ1-1 . 16 . TRBV19 TGTGCCAGTAGTAGGTTTTGGGAGGCAGGGCCAACTGAAGCTTTCTTT CASSRFWEAGPTEAFF
TRBJ1-2 . 14 . TRBV5-4 TGTGCCAGCAGCTTGGCGACAGCTACCTATGGCTACACCTTC CASSLATATYGYTF
TRBJ1-2 . 12 . TRBV19 TGTGCCAGTAGTATGGAGGGGTATGGCTACACCTTC CASSMEGYGYTF
TRBJ1-2 . 12 TRBD1 TRBV13 TGTGCCAGCAGCCCAGCAGGGGGCGGCTACACCTTC CASSPAGGGYTF
TRBJ2-6 few 16 . TRBV19 TGTGCCAGTAGTATTAGCGAGGGAACTGGGGCCAACGTCCTGACTTTC CASSISEGTGANVLTF
TRBJ1-1 . 14 TRBD1 TRBV5-3 TGTGCCAGAAGCTTGGGACAGGGGAACACTGAAGCTTTCTTT CARSLGQGNTEAFF
TRBJ1-5 . 15 TRBD1 TRBV7-2 TGTGCCAGCAGCTTAGTAACAGGGGGCAGGCAGCCCCAGCATTTT CASSLVTGGRQPQHF
TRBJ1-5 few 12 TRBD1 TRBV27 TGTGCCAGCGACAGGGTGCGACAGCCCCAGCATTTT CASDRVRQPQHF
TRBJ1-2 . 12 . TRBV7-9 TGTGCCAGCAGCTCGAGTTTCTATGGCTACACCTTC CASSSSFYGYTF
TRBJ2-5 . 14 . TRBV5-6 TGTGCCAGCACCAAGATCCAGGGCCAAGAGACCCAGTACTTC CASTKIQGQETQYF
TRBJ1-2 . 15 TRBD1 TRBV5-1 TGCGCCAGCAGCTCCCGGGACAGCCTGTTCTATGGCTACACCTTC CASSSRDSLFYGYTF
TRBJ2-7 . 12 TRBD1 TRBV27 TGTGCCAGCAGTTTCACAGGGGTCGAGCAGTACTTC CASSFTGVEQYF
TRBJ1-3 once 18 . TRBV9 TGTGCCAGCAGCGTATACAGGGAACCCGATACCTCTGGAAACACCATATATTTT CASSVYREPDTSGNTIYF
TRBJ1-1 . 15 . TRBV7-9 TGTGCCAGCAGCTCCCCTGTGGACATGAACACTGAAGCTTTCTTT CASSSPVDMNTEAFF
TRBJ2-5 . 18 . TRBV9 TGTGCCAGCAGCGCCCCCACACCCACCTTGGCCTTCCAAGAGACCCAGTACTTC CASSAPTPTLAFQETQYF
TRBJ1-2 . 14 TRBD1 TRBV6-1 TGTGCCAGCGGACCGGGACAGGGTCGCTATGGCTACACCTTC CASGPGQGRYGYTF
TRBJ1-6 . 13 . TRBV28 TGTGCCACAGGGGCCGAGTATAATTCACCCCTCCACTTT CATGAEYNSPLHF
TRBJ1-2 . 12 . TRBV7-2 TGTGCCAGCAGCAATTCCCAGGGTGGCTACACCTTC CASSNSQGGYTF
TRBJ2-7 . 15 TRBD1 TRBV5-6 TGTGCCAGCAGCTTGGGCGGGACAGGGTCCTACGAGCAGTACTTC CASSLGGTGSYEQYF
TRBJ2-7 . 15 TRBD1 TRBV5-1 TGCGCCAGCAGCCCAAACAGGGGCCCCGTCGACGAGCAGTACTTC CASSPNRGPVDEQYF
TRBJ2-6 few 15 . TRBV6-6 TGTGCCAGCAGTCATCAGGGCTCTGGGGCCAACGTCCTGACTTTC CASSHQGSGANVLTF
TRBJ1-2 once 14 . TRBV6-5 TGTGCCAGCAGTTACTCGAACGGGAAGGAAGGCTACACCTTC CASSYSNGKEGYTF
TRBJ2-1 . 15 . TRBV7-3 TGTACCAGCAGCTTAGAGTTTGGGACTCCTAATGAGCAGTTCTTC CTSSLEFGTPNEQFF
TRBJ1-1 once 12 . TRBV27 TGTGCCAGCAGTCGGGGGTCCACTGAAGCTTTCTTT CASSRGSTEAFF
TRBJ2-2 . 14 . TRBV27 TGTGCCAGCACCCCGCAGGGGGGTACCGGGGAGCTGTTTTTT CASTPQGGTGELFF
TRBJ1-3 . 15 TRBD1 TRBV6-1 TGTGCCAGCAGCGTCGGGACAGCCTCTGGAAACACCATATATTTT CASSVGTASGNTIYF
TRBJ1-4 . 14 TRBD1 TRBV15 TGTGCCACCAGCAGAGGGACAGGGAATGAAAAACTGTTTTTT CATSRGTGNEKLFF
TRBJ2-5 . 14 TRBD2 TRBV5-4 TGTGCCAGCAACCTAGCGGGGGACCCAGAGACCCAGTACTTC CASNLAGDPETQYF
TRBJ2-7 . 14 TRBD2 TRBV27 TGTGCCAGCAATGGAGCGGGGGGCGGGTACGAGCAGTACTTC CASNGAGGGYEQYF
TRBJ2-1 once 16 TRBD1 TRBV18 TGTGCCAGCTCACCACTCGGACAGGGGGCCTACAATGAGCAGTTCTTC CASSPLGQGAYNEQFF